The 24 T cell receptor beta chains in this list originate from one sample, sequenced in a study of T cells in Graves' hyperthyroidism and ophthalmopathy. The source material, RNA transcripts, was used to amplify TCR beta CDR3 regions. Using the HTBI primer set, a first-round RT-PCR was run on the TCR CDR3. TCRdb independently ran MiXCR on the multiplex PCR reads; one entry per CDR3 protein. This table holds about 480,000 distinct CDR3 sequences, about an eighth found once. Specimen: blood. The receptor source for this set is a young woman with Graves' hyperthyroidism.

This clonotype has ten or more counts. This sequence joins TRBV10-3 and TRBJ2-1, with a possible D match to TRBD2 (5 bases). V was cut by 4 bases and J by 2 bases, with 12 bases left in between. CDR3 length equals 15 residues. Germline loops: CDR1 ENHRY, CDR2 SYGVKD. CDR3 residues: CAISGVRRPYNEQFF. Here the CDR3 DNA reads TGTGCCATCAGTGGGGTTAGGAGGCCCTACAATGAGCAGTTCTTC.

In this sample, this clonotype turned up many times. The V gene is TRBV24-1, the J gene TRBJ2-1, with D perhaps matching TRBD2 (6 bases). The CDR3 is 13 residues long. Per the germline V gene, CDR1 is KGHDR and CDR2 is SFDVKD. Between the trimmed V and J ends, which lost 7 bases and 0 bases, there was a span of 6 bases. In nucleotides, the CDR3 is TGTGCCACCAGCGGGAGCTCCTACAATGAGCAGTTCTTC. This sequence encodes CATSGSSYNEQFF.

This clonotype was picked up many times. The J gene is TRBJ1-2, the V gene TRBV12-3 or TRBV12-4, with 7 bases lining up with TRBD1. With 5 bases clipped from V and 6 bases from J, the junction kept 9 bases outside the gene matches. The CDR3 consists of 14 residues. In DNA form, the CDR3 reads TGTGCCAGCAGTCATCGGACAGGTTGGGATGGCTACACCTTC. This codes for CASSHRTGWDGYTF.

This clonotype has ten or more counts. The chain employs TRBV27 and TRBJ1-1; D perhaps matches TRBD1 (6 bases). V was trimmed by 3 bases and J by 4 bases, leaving 18 bases between them. The germline CDR1 and CDR2 sequences are MNHEY and SMNVEV (reference sequence). CDR3 size: 16 residues. The CDR3 nucleotides are TGTGCCAGCAGTTTCCAAGACAGGTTAGGACCCACTGAAGCTTTCTTT. Translation gives CASSFQDRLGPTEAFF.

This clonotype came up a few times. The chain combines TRBV10-3 with TRBJ2-6; 7 positions match TRBD2. The V and J ends lost 6 bases and 0 bases, in that order; junction bases with no gene match: 2. The CDR3 extends over 15 amino acids. The germline gives CDR1 ENHRY, CDR2 SYGVKD. The CDR3, as DNA: TGTGCCATCAGGGGGGGGGGCTCTGGGGCCAACGTCCTGACTTTC. Its translation: CAIRGGGSGANVLTF.

This clonotype was counted many times. The V gene is TRBV4-1, the J gene TRBJ2-7; TRBD1 might be the D (6 bases). CDR3 length equals 11 residues. CDR1 and CDR2 from the germline V gene are MGHRA and YSYEKL. The V end was cut by 7 bases, the J end by 3 bases, with 7 bases between. CDR3 region: CASTDSYEQYF. CDR3 nucleotide sequence: TGCGCCAGCACGGACAGCTACGAGCAGTACTTC.

Ten or more counts support this clonotype. The J gene is TRBJ1-2, the V gene TRBV24-1; the D is unclear. The length of the CDR3 is 14 residues. V gave up 6 bases and J gave up 1 base, with 11 bases separating them. CDR1 is KGHDR and CDR2 is SFDVKD in the germline V gene. The CDR3 loop is CATSTTGLNYGYTF. The CDR3 bases are TGTGCCACCAGTACCACCGGGCTTAACTATGGCTACACCTTC.

The V gene is TRBV11-2, the J gene TRBJ1-1; 8 nucleotides match TRBD1. The CDR3 runs to 15 residues. The V segment lost 5 bases and the J segment 0 bases; nucleotides outside the gene matches: 5. CDR1 is SGHAT, CDR2 FQNNGV, per germline. Here the CDR3 reads CASSPQQGVNTEAFF. CDR3 in DNA: TGTGCCAGCAGCCCGCAACAGGGGGTGAACACTGAAGCTTTCTTT. Looking up the rest from reference TRBV11-2 and TRBJ1-1 gives the full variable domain: EAGVAQSPRYKIIEKRQSVAFWCNPISGHATLYWYQQILGQGPKLLIQFQNNGVVDDSQLPKDRFSAERLKGVDSTLKIQPAKLEDSAVYLCASSPQQGVNTEAFFGQGTRLTVV.

This clonotype has at least ten counts. The V gene is TRBV5-4, the J gene TRBJ1-1, with D unclear. The CDR3 sequence is 13 residues long. With 10 bases removed from V and 0 bases from J, the gap between germline ends came to 13 bases. CDR1 and CDR2 from the germline V gene are SGHNT and YYREEE (reference sequence). The CDR3: CAGQHGLNTEAFF. CDR3 nucleotides: TGTGCCGGGCAACATGGTTTGAACACTGAAGCTTTCTTT. Supplemented by reference TRBV5-4 and TRBJ1-1, the full variable domain reads ETGVTQSPTHLIKTRGQQVTLRCSSQSGHNTVSWYQQALGQGPQFIFQYYREEENGRGNFPPRFSGLQFPNYSSELNVNALELDDSALYLCAGQHGLNTEAFFGQGTRLTVV.

This clonotype was counted ten times or more. The V gene is TRBV19, the J gene TRBJ1-5, with D unclear. The CDR3 consists of 14 residues. V lost 7 bases and J lost 0, with 10 bases in between. Germline V CDR1 and CDR2: LNHDA, SQIVND (reference sequence). The CDR3 region is CASTDPYSNQPQHF. CDR3 nucleotide sequence: TGTGCCAGTACAGACCCCTATAGCAATCAGCCCCAGCATTTT.

This clonotype has at least ten counts. The chain has TRBV11-2 and TRBJ1-1, with D perhaps TRBD1 (6 bases). Germline V lookup: CDR1 SGHAT, CDR2 FQNNGV. V gave up 3 bases and J gave up 7 bases, with 18 bases separating them. This CDR3 is built from 15 residues. CDR3 DNA: TGTGCCAGCAGCTTTCGGGGGACACTGGGAATTGAAGCTTTCTTT. This translates into CASSFRGTLGIEAFF.

Comment on this clonotype: One end of the junction does not line up with germline, which may come from a read error. The chain combines TRBV7-9 with TRBJ1-1; TRBD1 matches 7 bases. The germline CDR1 and CDR2 sequences are SEHNR and FQNEAQ (reference sequence). The CDR3 runs to 15 residues. The CDR3 sequence is CASSVRRGTNTEALF. Written as DNA, the CDR3 is TGTGCCAGCAGCGTACGCAGGGGGACGAACACTGAAGCTCTCTTT.

J is TRBJ1-2 and V is TRBV6-1, with D perhaps TRBD1 (5 bases). The CDR3 length is 17 residues. Per the germline V gene, CDR1 is MNHNS and CDR2 is SASEGT. V lost 5 bases to trimming and J lost 2 bases, with 21 bases between them. CDR3 in DNA: TGTGCCAGCAGTAACTGGGGGGGTGGGGGGTCAAACTATGGCTACACCTTC. It specifies CASSNWGGGGSNYGYTF.

Ten or more counts support this clonotype. The genes are TRBV27 and TRBJ2-7, with D possibly being TRBD1 (6 bases). The CDR3 has 14 amino acids. V was shortened by 6 bases and J by 2 bases, with 14 bases between the two germline ends. CDR1 is MNHEY and CDR2 is SMNVEV in the germline V gene (reference sequence). CDR3 bases: TGTGCCAGCAGCAGGGGTAATGGCCCCTACGAGCAGTACTTC. Amino acids: CASSRGNGPYEQYF.

This clonotype showed up just a few times. CDR3 nucleotide sequence: TGTGCCAGCAGCGTAGGACGGGGACTAGCGGGAGGGCCCTCCTACAATGAGCAGTTCTTC. Residues: CASSVGRGLAGGPSYNEQFF. This rearrangement joins TRBV9 to TRBJ2-1; 16 bases fit TRBD2. The CDR3 is 20 residues long. Per the germline V gene, CDR1 is SGDLS and CDR2 is YYNGEE. V shed 0 bases and J 0 bases; nucleotides not matched to a gene: 6.

As for this clonotype: This may be a read error: a much more frequent sequence differs by one nucleotide. This CDR3 is missing its conserved last phenylalanine or tryptophan, likely due to a read error. The chain couples TRBV11-2 to TRBJ2-5, with 8 bases matching TRBD1. CDR1 and CDR2 (germline): SGHAT, FQNNGV. The V gene end was trimmed by 6 bases and the J gene end by 9 bases; junction bases not matched to a gene: 6. The CDR3 has 12 amino acids. The CDR3 coding sequence is TGTGCCAGCAGACCGACAGGGGAGGCCCAGTACCTC. This encodes CASRPTGEAQYL.

This clonotype was observed a few times. This may be a read error, as it is one base from a much larger clone. The V call is TRBV11-2, the J call TRBJ1-5; D remains ambiguous. The germline V gene encodes CDR1 SGHAT and CDR2 FQNNGV. This CDR3 contains 11 residues. The DNA of the CDR3 is TGTGCCGGCAGCTCCAATCAGCCCCAGCATTTT. Its protein is CAGSSNQPQHF.

This clonotype turned up a few times. The genes are TRBV18 and TRBJ2-7, with 9 positions matching TRBD2. J lost 4 bases, V lost 0 bases, and 7 bases had no gene match. The CDR3 extends over 16 amino acids. CDR1 is KGHSH, CDR2 LQKENI, per germline. The CDR3 DNA is TGTGCCAGCTCACCACCTAGCGGGAGAACAGGTTACGAGCAGTACTTC. Its protein product is CASSPPSGRTGYEQYF.

This clonotype was counted many times. This chain links TRBV9 with TRBJ2-1; 12 bases are shared with TRBD2. Trimming took 3 bases from V and 6 from J; bases not matched to a gene: 7. CDR1 and CDR2 from the germline V gene are SGDLS and YYNGEE. The CDR3 is 16 residues long. The DNA for the CDR3 is TGTGCCAGCAGCGCCGGACTAGCGGGGATCCTCAATGAGCAGTTCTTC. Amino acids: CASSAGLAGILNEQFF.

This clonotype was detected ten times or more. The rearrangement joins TRBV20-1 to TRBJ2-1; D is possibly TRBD1 (5 bases). The CDR3 is 12 amino acids. Trimming removed 5 bases from V and 7 bases from J, with 12 bases in between. CDR1 is DFQATT, CDR2 SNEGSKA, per germline (reference sequence). Written as DNA, the CDR3 is TGCAGTGCTTACGCTCAGGGTAATGAGCAGTTCTTC. It codes for CSAYAQGNEQFF.

The chain is built from TRBV6-2 or TRBV6-3 and TRBJ2-3; D ambiguous. The CDR3 is made up of 10 amino acids. Germline loops: CDR1 MNHEY, CDR2 SVGEGT. The V and J ends lost 7 bases and 6 bases respectively, with 5 bases between them. The CDR3 protein is CASIQDTQYF. The CDR3 region has the DNA TGTGCCAGCATCCAGGATACGCAGTATTTT.

The V and J genes are TRBV12-3 or TRBV12-4 and TRBJ2-2, with 11 bases fitting TRBD2. V lost 6 bases to trimming and J lost 5 bases; unmatched junction nucleotides: 2. This CDR3 contains 14 residues. The chain's CDR3 is CASRLAGVTGELFF. For the CDR3, the DNA is TGTGCCAGCAGACTAGCGGGAGTAACCGGGGAGCTGTTTTTT.

With respect to this clonotype: It is likely a read error, because the conserved phenylalanine at the end of the CDR3 is missing. CDR3 region: CASSLDLPGTDTQYL. The CDR3 bases are TGTGCCAGCAGTCTCGACTTACCGGGCACAGATACGCAGTATCTT. This chain links TRBV28 with TRBJ2-3, with D hard to call. The V and J ends lost 5 bases and 1 base respectively, with 13 bases between them. The CDR3 is 15 amino acids. Germline CDR1 reads MDHEN; CDR2 reads SYDVKM.

This clonotype appeared once. The rearrangement uses TRBV5-6 and TRBJ1-5; D is perhaps TRBD1 (5 bases). Germline CDR1 is SGHDT and CDR2 is YYEEEE. There are 14 residues in the CDR3. Deletions cut 6 bases from V and 2 bases from J, with 12 bases between. CDR3 bases: TGTGCCAGCACCATACTACAGGGCAATCAGCCCCAGCATTTT. Translating gives CASTILQGNQPQHF.